The 5 T cell receptor beta chains below come from one sample, sequenced in a study of T cell responses to AZD1222 COVID-19 vaccine. The method was immunoSEQ multiplex PCR; TCRdb's version includes in-frame clones alone and lacks a portion of them. The data show around 130,000 clones, with approximately 83% seen just once and 1.5% to 2% held by the top ten. The sample consisted of peripheral blood, taken on day 0 of AZD1222 vaccination. These receptors originate from an adult in good health.

V usage is TRBV29-1 and J usage is TRBJ1-5; 7 bases are a match to TRBD1. The germline gives CDR1 SQVTM, CDR2 ANQGSEA. The CDR3 is 14 amino acids. Trimming at V came to 6 bases and at J to 10 bases, leaving 15 bases not matched to a gene. The CDR3 reads CSVSQGGFIDPQHF. The CDR3 DNA reads TGCAGCGTCTCTCAGGGGGGGTTCATCGATCCCCAGCATTTT.

This clone was seen only once. The same CDR3 is also encoded by other DNA sequences in this sample. The chain uses TRBV19 and TRBJ2-7, with TRBD2 matching over 9 bases. J gave up 0 bases and V 6 bases, and 6 bases lay outside the gene matches. The CDR3 contains 15 residues. CDR1 is LNHDA, CDR2 SQIVND, per germline (reference sequence). This CDR3 is CASSSLAGSSYEQYF. The CDR3 DNA reads as TGTGCCAGTAGCTCCCTAGCGGGGAGCTCCTACGAGCAGTACTTC.

This clone was recorded a few times. This chain joins TRBV7-6 and TRBJ2-3; TRBD2 matches 9 bases. Per germline, CDR1 SGHVS and CDR2 FNYEAQ. The junction had 14 bases not matched to a gene; V was cut back by 5 bases and J by 5 bases. The CDR3 consists of 17 residues. The CDR3 DNA reads TGTGCCAGCAGCGCATCTTTGTATAGCGGGAGTCGAGATACGCAGTATTTT. It encodes CASSASLYSGSRDTQYF.

This clone was observed a handful of times. V is TRBV4-2 and J is TRBJ2-2; the D is unclear. Germline loops: CDR1 LGHNA, CDR2 YNFKEQ. CDR3 length equals 14 residues. V was clipped by 0 bases and J by 2 bases, with 4 bases between them. CDR3: CASSQEINTGELFF. CDR3 coding DNA: TGTGCCAGCAGCCAAGAAATAAACACCGGGGAGCTGTTTTTT.

V and J are TRBV6-5 and TRBJ1-5; D gene ambiguous. The ends were cut back, 10 bases at V and 0 bases at J, with 16 bases in the middle. The CDR3 sequence is 15 residues long. Per the germline V gene, CDR1 is MNHEY and CDR2 is SVGAGI. Here the CDR3 DNA reads TGTGCCACCCCGGATAACGACTATAGCAATCAGCCCCAGCATTTT. Protein product: CATPDNDYSNQPQHF.